The 22 T cell receptor beta chains below were found in one sample sequenced in a study. TCRdb reprocessed the RT-PCR reads with MiXCR, giving one entry per CDR3 protein. The sample yields hundreds of thousands of distinct CDR3 sequences, approximately 15% seen once. The sample was memory CD4+ T cells from blood. The source is a female donor in good health, serving as a healthy control.

The gene calls are TRBV5-1 and TRBJ2-5; 10 bases line up with TRBD2. Germline CDR1 SGHRS, CDR2 YFSETQ. The CDR3 has 16 amino acids. V lost 3 bases and J lost 2; bases outside the gene matches: 7. CDR3 residues: CASSSQRGGGQETQYF. The CDR3 coding sequence is TGCGCCAGCAGCTCCCAGCGGGGGGGGGGACAAGAGACCCAGTACTTC. The entire variable domain, with the rest obtained from reference TRBV5-1 and TRBJ2-5, is as follows: KAGVTQTPRYLIKTRGQQVTLSCSPISGHRSVSWYQQTPGQGLQFLFEYFSETQRNKGNFPGRFSGRQFSNSRSEMNVSTLELGDSALYLCASSSQRGGGQETQYFGPGTRLLVL.

This sequence joins TRBV12-3 or TRBV12-4 and TRBJ2-3; weak D call: TRBD1 (5 bases). The CDR3 is 13 residues long. Trimming left V 8 bases short and J 1 base short, with 10 bases between. For the CDR3, the DNA is TGTGCCAGCTACCTACAGGGCACAGATACGCAGTATTTT. It specifies CASYLQGTDTQYF.

This clonotype has at least ten counts. The V call is TRBV29-1, the J call TRBJ2-1; 8 positions match TRBD1. Germline assignment: CDR1 SQVTM and CDR2 ANQGSEA. V dropped 6 bases and J dropped 10; count of bases not matched to a gene: 5. The CDR3 covers 11 residues. CDR3 region: CSVDRVGEQFF. The CDR3 nucleotides are TGCAGCGTGGACAGGGTAGGCGAGCAGTTCTTC.

The sample holds a few counts of this clonotype. The rearrangement joins TRBV6-5 to TRBJ2-7; D possibly matches TRBD1 or TRBD2 (5 bases each). From germline, CDR1 is MNHEY and CDR2 SVGAGI. This CDR3 region has 13 residues. Deletions cut 6 bases from V and 0 bases from J, with 9 bases between. CDR3 region: CASSRGLSYEQYF. CDR3 DNA sequence: TGTGCCAGCAGCCGGGGCCTCTCCTACGAGCAGTACTTC.

This clonotype showed up many times. The chain combines TRBV12-3 or TRBV12-4 with TRBJ2-1, with no clear D. CDR3 length: 12 amino acids. V lost 6 bases, J lost 9 bases, and 12 bases lay in between. The CDR3 protein is CASSYSNSEQFF. As DNA, the CDR3 is TGTGCCAGCAGCTACTCTAATAGTGAGCAGTTCTTC.

The chain links TRBV6-8 to TRBJ1-1, with D perhaps matching TRBD1 (5 bases). Germline loops: CDR1 MNHGY, CDR2 SAAAGT. CDR3 length: 17 amino acids. Trimming removed 7 bases from V and 4 bases from J, with 25 bases in between. The CDR3 sequence is CASTLNGGKGGGTEAFF. DNA of the CDR3: TGTGCCAGCACCCTTAATGGGGGGAAGGGAGGAGGCACTGAAGCTTTCTTT.

This chain joins TRBV6-2 or TRBV6-3 and TRBJ1-5, with D possibly being TRBD1 (5 bases). The CDR3 spans 16 residues. V shed 6 bases and J shed 4 bases, with 19 bases lying between them. Germline V gives CDR1 MNHEY, CDR2 SVGEGT. CDR3 nucleotide sequence: TGTGCCAGCAGCTCCGGACAAGGAGGATTAAATCAGCCCCAGCATTTT. It is translated as CASSSGQGGLNQPQHF.

This clonotype has more than one count but fewer than ten. The chain is built from TRBV5-1 and TRBJ1-2, with D unresolved. The germline gives CDR1 SGHRS, CDR2 YFSETQ. V was clipped by 5 bases and J by 3 bases, with 17 bases between them. The CDR3 is 15 amino acids. In DNA, the CDR3 is TGCGCCAGCAGGCCTTCTTTGGGGTTAGACTATGGCTACACCTTC. Translated: CASRPSLGLDYGYTF.

This clonotype was detected a few times. This chain links TRBV5-4 with TRBJ1-1, with 9 bases identical to TRBD1. Germline loops: CDR1 SGHNT, CDR2 YYREEE (reference sequence). The CDR3 sequence is 17 residues long. With 0 bases clipped from V and 0 bases from J, the junction kept 6 bases outside the gene matches. The CDR3 bases are TGTGCCAGCAGCTTGGCCGGGACAGGGTTGGTGAACACTGAAGCTTTCTTT. This gives the protein CASSLAGTGLVNTEAFF.

This clonotype was seen ten or more times. V is TRBV20-1 and J is TRBJ2-2; D is tentatively TRBD1 or TRBD2 (5 bases each). Trimming removed 3 bases from V and 4 bases from J, with 15 bases in between. The CDR3 has 15 amino acids. Germline V CDR1 and CDR2: DFQATT, SNEGSKA (reference sequence). For the CDR3, the DNA is TGCAGTGCTAGTTTATCGGGACGTGGCACCGGGGAGCTGTTTTTT. The encoded protein is CSASLSGRGTGELFF.

This rearrangement joins TRBV12-5 to TRBJ2-1; no definite D call. Per germline, CDR1 LGHNT and CDR2 FRNRAP. The CDR3 has 11 amino acids. Trimming removed 3 bases from V and 10 bases from J, with 7 bases in between. CDR3 coding DNA: TGTGCTAGTGGTTTCGGTTGGGAGCAGTTCTTC. It encodes CASGFGWEQFF.

The V call is TRBV4-2, the J call TRBJ1-5; no definite D call. Trimming took 0 bases from V and 5 from J, leaving 17 bases between them. This CDR3 is built from 17 residues. Germline assignment: CDR1 LGHNA and CDR2 YNFKEQ. CDR3: CASSQDLSQGQYQPQHF. The CDR3 DNA is TGTGCCAGCAGCCAAGATTTATCGCAAGGGCAGTATCAGCCCCAGCATTTT.

This clonotype showed up many times. V gene TRBV29-1 combines with J gene TRBJ2-7, with D possibly being TRBD2 (5 bases). Germline V gives CDR1 SQVTM, CDR2 ANQGSEA. This CDR3 is 12 amino acids long. The V and J ends lost 4 bases and 9 bases respectively, with 16 bases between them. CDR3 residues: CSVVKPPGGQYF. CDR3 DNA: TGCAGCGTTGTAAAGCCCCCAGGAGGGCAGTACTTC.

The J gene is TRBJ2-5, the V gene TRBV29-1; a possible D gene is TRBD2 (5 bases). Germline lookup yields CDR1 SQVTM and CDR2 ANQGSEA. This CDR3 comprises 14 residues. The V and J ends lost 5 bases and 5 bases respectively, with 18 bases between them. CDR3 nucleotide sequence: TGCAGCGTTTTCGTTCGGCTAGCAGGCGAGACCCAGTACTTC. Translated: CSVFVRLAGETQYF.

On this clonotype itself: A much bigger clone sits one base away, suggesting this may be a read error. CDR3 DNA sequence: TGCAGTGCTTACTCGAACACCGGGGAGCTGTTTTTT. Its translation is CSAYSNTGELFF. The chain has TRBV20-1 and TRBJ2-2, with D hard to call. V was cut by 5 bases and J by 0 bases, with 4 bases left in between. The CDR3 contains 12 residues. Germline CDR1 reads DFQATT; CDR2 reads SNEGSKA (reference sequence).

This clonotype was counted only a few times. The V call is TRBV6-2 or TRBV6-3, the J call TRBJ2-1; weak D call: TRBD2 (5 bases). The CDR3 length is 18 residues. The germline V and J ends were trimmed by 2 bases and 0 bases, with 17 bases remaining between them. Germline loops: CDR1 MNHEY, CDR2 SVGEGT. The CDR3 DNA follows: TGTGCCAGCAGTTACCCGAGGACTTTAGAGAGCTCCTACAATGAGCAGTTCTTC. Protein sequence: CASSYPRTLESSYNEQFF.

This clonotype was recorded at least ten times. This rearrangement joins TRBV11-1 to TRBJ2-2; 14 bases line up with TRBD2. Germline trimming cut 5 bases from V and 5 bases from J; bases unmatched to any gene: 4. This CDR3 has 16 residues. Germline CDR1 is SGHAT and CDR2 is FQDESV (reference sequence). In DNA form, the CDR3 reads TGTGCCAGCAGCACAGGACTAGCGGGAGGAACCGGGGAGCTGTTTTTT. Its translation is CASSTGLAGGTGELFF.

This clonotype was seen repeatedly, ten times or more. The chain has TRBV20-1 and TRBJ2-1, with D perhaps given as TRBD1 or TRBD2 (5 bases each). The CDR3 length is 15 residues. V lost 5 bases, J lost 6 bases, and 20 bases lay in between. Looked up from germline, CDR1 is DFQATT and CDR2 is SNEGSKA (reference sequence). The CDR3 sequence is CSAASIWDARNEQFF. The CDR3 region has the DNA TGCAGTGCTGCGAGCATATGGGACGCCCGCAATGAGCAGTTCTTC.

This clonotype was seen just once. The chain is built from TRBV18 and TRBJ2-7; a weak D match, TRBD2 (5 bases). This CDR3 is 11 amino acids long. The V gene's germline CDR1 is KGHSH and CDR2 LQKENI. The V gene lost 6 bases and the J gene lost 7 bases, with 10 bases spanning the gap. CDR3 in DNA: TGTGCCAGCTCCGGTAGGAGGGAGCAGTACTTC. Amino acid sequence: CASSGRREQYF.

V and J are TRBV20-1 and TRBJ2-1; D uncertain. The germline gives CDR1 DFQATT, CDR2 SNEGSKA (reference sequence). The CDR3 loop spans 11 amino acids. With 5 bases removed from V and 3 bases from J, the gap between germline ends came to 5 bases. The CDR3 sequence is CSAVSYNEQFF. DNA of the CDR3: TGCAGTGCTGTTAGCTACAATGAGCAGTTCTTC.

This clonotype was picked up a small number of times. This sequence joins TRBV5-1 and TRBJ2-7; TRBD1 matches at 7 bases. CDR1 and CDR2 (germline): SGHRS, YFSETQ. This CDR3 is 17 amino acids long. V lost 1 base, J lost 2 bases, and 12 bases stayed unmatched. The CDR3 DNA reads as TGCGCCAGCAGCTTGACCAGGGGGTCCTTCGAACCCTACGAGCAGTACTTC. Translating it yields CASSLTRGSFEPYEQYF.

This clonotype was picked up many times. This chain uses TRBV4-3 with TRBJ1-2; the D is unclear. The CDR3 covers 16 residues. V lost 2 bases and J lost 2, with 15 bases in between. Germline values: CDR1 LGHNA, CDR2 YSLEER. The CDR3 DNA sequence: TGCGCCAGCAGCCAATTTTGGGGTTCCTTGAACTATGGCTACACCTTC. Amino acids: CASSQFWGSLNYGYTF.